Included here is one T cell receptor beta chain sequence, with context. A few counts support this clone. This clone's antigen is unknown. Qualities for individual bases were not recorded, and no much larger clone is one base off. This entry is derived from a study of Ad26.COV2.S vaccination and SARS-CoV-2 variants (dated by TCRdb to 2020 to 2023). Study-level background: Donors in the vaccine arm were drawn from COV1001, a phase I-IIa trial of Ad26.COV2.S in healthy adults that was multicentre, randomized, double-blind and placebo-controlled. Investigators remained blinded to trial group allocation during experiments and outcome assessment. A total of around 32 samples were included in the TCR-sequenced set, comprising around 19 Ad26.COV2.S vaccine recipients, 5 placebo recipients and 8 SARS-CoV-2 convalescent individuals. Sequencing of the TCRbeta repertoire served to evaluate the specificity and breadth of SARS-CoV-2-reactive T cell receptors following Ad26.COV2.S vaccination. Trial participants were randomized into five groups of five: low-dose or high-dose Ad26.COV2.S given once or twice, or placebo on both occasions. Ad26.COV2.S was administered intramuscularly at a dose of 5x10^10 or 1x10^11 viral particles, either as one shot or as two shots given 56 days apart.

Results and caveats for the whole study, not just this receptor: Comparing responses between vaccine doses or regimens was not something the study was powered to do. The authors noted that total T cell responses may have been underestimated by the TCR breadth and depth analyses. Higher spike-specific TCR breadth was observed in Ad26.COV2.S recipients than in placebo recipients (P = 0.0014). Substantial breadth of spike-specific CD8+ and CD4+ T cell responses was reported after vaccination. Vaccine and placebo recipients had similar non-spike TCR breadth, a finding consistent with the vaccine containing only spike.

Spanning cysteine to phenylalanine, the CDR3 consists of 18 amino acids. Solely the CDR3 DNA is kept, with 54 bases framed from the first base. From the germline V gene (reference sequence), CDR1 is LNHDA and CDR2 is SQIVND. The junction shows trimming of 3 bases on V and 3 bases on J, and the gene matches do not reach 10 bases of it. The immunoSEQ Assay was the method used to sequence TCRbeta CDR3 regions. After extraction, genomic DNA underwent amplification by bias-controlled multiplex PCR, followed by high-throughput sequencing. The paper's processing steps were these. To quantify the absolute abundance of every unique TCRbeta CDR3 region, sequences were collapsed and filtered. T cell fraction was estimated by normalizing TCRbeta template counts to usable DNA, which was measured by amplifying reference genes present in all nucleated cells. Repertoire TCRs were annotated as SARS-CoV-2-specific by exact matching of V gene, CDR3 amino acid sequence and J gene to a known reactive TCR set. The reference SARS-CoV-2 TCR set was obtained from MIRA and was filtered for enrichment in COVID-19-positive ImmuneCODE repertoires, whereby public or cross-reactive TCRs were removed. Drawing on the MIRA antigens, annotated TCRs were analysed further at the level of specific ORF or position within ORF. Depth was the summed frequency of annotated unique rearrangements, while breadth was defined as annotated unique rearrangements over total unique productive rearrangements. Group comparisons of TCR breadth used two-sided Wilcoxon rank-sum tests. The clones in this table, taken by TCRdb from immuneACCESS, are in-frame only. Not every clone is retained; where verified, under half of the shortfall comes from an unresolved V gene, and the cause of the rest is unknown. V, J and clone size are those of that table, while D and trimming were read from the DNA. The sample table lists 300,000 to 400,000 clones, about 85% of them with a count of one. 3.3% of the sample is taken by the ten largest.

The treatment or condition label, as the study defines it: about 20 received Ad26.COV2.S at low or high dose, single or two shots; roughly 5 received placebo; per-sample allocation not given. Repertoires of vaccine and placebo recipients were sequenced from samples taken on day 63 after the first injection. In Cohort 1b, 25 adults aged 18-55 years were enrolled at a single site in Boston, USA, between 29 July and 7 August 2020. Ad26.COV2.S consisted of a replication-incompetent adenovirus type 26 vector by which a prefusion-stabilized SARS-CoV-2 spike protein from the original Wuhan strain was expressed.

The V gene is TRBV19 and the J gene is TRBJ2-5, with 13 junctional bases fitting TRBD2. The TCR was taken from a person between 18 and 60 years old who received the Ad26.COV2.S COVID-19 vaccine or a placebo. Sequenced here: peripheral blood, sampled in a trial of Ad26.COV2.S vaccine versus placebo. CDR3 region: CASSIWTSGSGAEETQYF. The DNA is as follows: TGTGCCAGTAGTATTTGGACTAGCGGGAGTGGTGCCGAAGAGACCCAGTACTTC.